The 8 T cell receptor beta chains below come from one sample, sequenced in a study of shared clonotypes between healthy human individuals. The repertoire was sequenced with immunoSEQ multiplex PCR; TCRdb's copy has only in-frame clones and lacks some. The sample lists millions of clones, roughly 94% seen once, with about 1.1% in the top ten. Terminally differentiated effector memory CD45RA+ cells were excluded from the naive CD8 cells, which were CD45RO-negative and positively selected for CCR7. The source material was naive CD8+ T cells sorted from blood. The receptors were gathered from a man between 18 and 35 years old in good health.

The rearrangement joins TRBV10-2 to TRBJ2-1; 8 bases align to TRBD2. Trimming removed 0 bases from V and 5 bases from J; junction bases left unmatched: 6. The CDR3 runs to 16 residues. Germline-derived CDR1 and CDR2 are WSHSY and SAAADI. The CDR3 DNA sequence: TGCGCCAGCAGTGAGTCCGGGAGGGCAGCAAACAATGAGCAGTTCTTC. This gives the protein CASSESGRAANNEQFF.

This clone was counted a single time. The V and J genes are TRBV7-8 and TRBJ2-4, with 7 bases that match TRBD2. CDR3 length equals 20 residues. The V and J ends lost 0 bases and 0 bases, in that order; junction bases with no gene match: 14. Germline-derived CDR1 and CDR2 are SGHVS and FQNEAQ. The CDR3 region is CASSLAVGTNVVVAKNIQYF. The CDR3 DNA follows: TGTGCCAGCAGCTTAGCGGTTGGGACTAATGTGGTTGTAGCCAAAAACATTCAGTACTTC.

The V call is TRBV19, the J call TRBJ2-1; 9 positions match TRBD1. The CDR3 loop spans 15 amino acids. V shed 6 bases and J 8 bases; nucleotides not matched to a gene: 11. Germline V gene lookup returns CDR1 LNHDA and CDR2 SQIVND (reference sequence). CDR3 DNA sequence: TGTGCCAGTAGAAATCCCTGGACAGGGGTTGATGAGCAGTTCTTC. Translation gives CASRNPWTGVDEQFF.

A word on this clone: The same CDR3 is also encoded by other DNA sequences in this sample. V usage is TRBV30 and J usage is TRBJ2-3; TRBD1 agrees at 8 bases. This CDR3 region has 13 residues. The J segment lost 4 bases and the V segment lost 5 bases, leaving 5 bases of the junction unmatched. CDR1 and CDR2 from the germline V gene are GTSNPN and SVGIG (reference sequence). CDR3 in amino acids: CAWDRGSADTQYF. CDR3 bases: TGTGCCTGGGACAGGGGAAGCGCAGATACGCAGTATTTT. The full variable domain, its missing parts supplied by reference TRBV30 and TRBJ2-3, is SQTIHQWPATLVQPVGSPLSLECTVEGTSNPNLYWYRQAAGRGLQLLFYSVGIGQISSEVPQNLSASRPQDRQFILSSKKLLLSDSGFYLCAWDRGSADTQYFGPGTRLTVL.

This chain uses TRBV5-4 with TRBJ1-2, with no clear D. Trimming stripped 0 bases from V and 0 bases from J, with 9 bases between. Germline CDR1 is SGHNT and CDR2 is YYREEE (reference sequence). The CDR3 has 15 residues. CDR3 in DNA: TGTGCCAGCAGCTTGGGGGCAGTAGCTAACTATGGCTACACCTTC. Encoded protein: CASSLGAVANYGYTF.

Regarding this clone: The same CDR3 is also encoded by other DNA sequences in this sample. This rearrangement joins TRBV7-9 to TRBJ2-7; 8 nucleotides line up with TRBD1. The V gene's germline CDR1 is SEHNR and CDR2 FQNEAQ (reference sequence). This CDR3 has 12 residues. V gave up 5 bases and J gave up 6 bases; unmatched junction bases: 3. CDR3 protein: CASSPGTGEQYF. CDR3 coding DNA: TGTGCCAGCAGCCCGGGGACAGGCGAGCAGTACTTC.

A note on this clone: This specimen includes other DNA sequences encoding the same CDR3. This chain uses TRBV27 with TRBJ1-6; possible D gene TRBD1, 5 bases. CDR3 size: 17 residues. V lost 3 bases, J lost 0 bases, and 12 bases lay in between. The V gene's germline CDR1 is MNHEY and CDR2 SMNVEV (reference sequence). Here the CDR3 DNA reads TGTGCCAGCAGTTTGAGGCAGGGTAGCTCCTATAATTCACCCCTCCACTTT. Protein: CASSLRQGSSYNSPLHF.

V gene TRBV15 combines with J gene TRBJ2-2; D not resolved. Germline V gene sequence: CDR1 LNHNV, CDR2 YYDKDF (reference sequence). The CDR3 is 14 residues long. The V and J ends lost 5 bases and 2 bases respectively, with 9 bases between them. The CDR3 is CATSGVPNTGELFF. CDR3 in DNA: TGTGCCACCAGCGGAGTCCCCAACACCGGGGAGCTGTTTTTT.